This T cell receptor beta chain was recorded in a study of T cell responses to AZD1222 COVID-19 vaccine. The CDR3 is 21 residues long. Trimming left V 1 base short and J 0 bases short, with 22 bases between. Investigators merged groups given second doses at roughly 4 or roughly 12 weeks. Study-level results: Only a handful of individuals given AZD1222 were seropositive at baseline. Clonal diversity may have been underestimated in mostly white British donors.

Sequenced by immunoSEQ multiplex PCR; TCRdb stores in-frame clones only, minus some. Of approximately 140,000 clones detected, about nine tenths appear once; the ten largest clones hold under 4%. Regarding this clone: Its antigen is not known.

The material sequenced was peripheral blood, taken 28 days after the second AZD1222 dose. The clonotype originates from an adult who received the AZD1222 COVID-19 vaccine. This chain connects TRBV23-1 to TRBJ2-6, with unresolved D. TRBV23-1 is classed as an ORF, of uncertain function. DNA of the CDR3: TGCGCCAGCAGTCAATTAGGTGTTACGGCCAGCCACAGCTCTGGGGCCAACGTCCTGACTTTC. Translation: CASSQLGVTASHSSGANVLTF.